This T cell receptor beta chain was obtained from a study of blood T cells in healthy people across ages. Overall study findings and caveats: With donor CMV status unknown, expanded clonotype changes were possibly confounded.

Together with a sample-barcoded 5' primer, a J-beta primer mix was included in a second PCR lasting roughly 7 to 11 cycles. In TCRdb, the 5' RACE reads were re-called with MiXCR into one record per CDR3 protein. The sample includes around 1,500,000 distinct CDR3 sequences, 28% of them seen just once. V was pared by 4 bases and J by 7 bases, with 5 bases between. CDR3 length: 10 amino acids. CDR1 is SQVTM and CDR2 is ANQGSEA in the germline V gene. In its sample, this clonotype was seen many times. Its specificity is not known. Extracted total RNA amounted to at least 5 micrograms for each sample. The chain recombines TRBV29-1 with TRBJ2-1; D is unclear. This clonotype was sampled from a young woman in good health. Sequenced material: blood. CDR3 nucleotides: TGCAGCGTTGTTAGAAATGAGCAGTTCTTC. Amino acid sequence: CSVVRNEQFF.